This T cell receptor beta chain was captured by sequencing in a study of blood T cell repertoires in COVID-19. Study details: The samples span acute and convalescent COVID-19 from the United States, Italy and Spain. The analysed material was cDNA or gDNA that came from T cells, B-cell-depleted T cells, or PBMCs.

Germline V gives CDR1 MDHEN, CDR2 SYDVKM. The V end lost 9 bases, the J end lost 0 bases, and 26 bases lay between the germline ends. This CDR3 is built from 19 residues. This table comes from immunoSEQ multiplex PCR, and its TCRdb copy is limited to in-frame clones, with some not included. The table lists about 100,000 clones, approximately 83% of them singletons. This TCR was sampled from an elderly woman with active or convalescent COVID-19. The V and J genes are TRBV28 and TRBJ1-4, with D possibly matching TRBD1 (5 bases). The sample consisted of peripheral blood. Here the CDR3 reads CASRGYFRDLDATNEKLFF. The CDR3 nucleotides are TGTGCCAGTAGGGGCTACTTCAGGGATTTAGATGCAACTAATGAAAAACTGTTTTTT.